Presented here are 3 T cell receptor beta chains from one specimen sequenced in a study of OX40 agonist ivuxolimab in advanced cancers. Assay: immunoSEQ multiplex PCR; the TCRdb copy retains only in-frame clones and omits some. The sample holds around 49,000 clones, more than 75% seen once. Here the sequenced sample was CD4+ or CD8+ T cells sorted from blood, taken in a trial of the OX40 agonist ivuxolimab. The receptor source for this set is an adult with an advanced solid tumor such as melanoma, head and neck, liver or kidney cancer.

The chain uses TRBV4-3 and TRBJ1-2; no firm D call. The CDR3 has 14 residues. Trimming removed 1 base at V and 8 bases at J, with 14 bases between. Germline-derived CDR1 and CDR2 are LGHNA and YSLEER. The CDR3 nucleotides read TGCGCCAGCAGCCAAGGAACCGTCGATCCGGGCTACACCTTC. This codes for CASSQGTVDPGYTF.

CDR3 protein: CASSQVGYGVGGETQYF. CDR3 nucleotides: TGTGCCAGCAGCCAAGTCGGATATGGGGTCGGGGGAGAGACCCAGTACTTC. The J gene is TRBJ2-5, the V gene TRBV14; a possible D gene is TRBD2 (6 bases). This CDR3 region has 17 residues. Germline V gene lookup returns CDR1 SGHDN and CDR2 FVKESK. V dropped 1 base and J dropped 4 bases, with 19 bases sitting between them.

The V call is TRBV9, the J call TRBJ2-5, with 8 bases aligning to TRBD2. Germline CDR1 is SGDLS and CDR2 is YYNGEE. The CDR3 sequence is 16 residues long. Germline trimming cut 4 bases from V and 4 bases from J; bases unmatched to any gene: 12. The CDR3 nucleotides read TGTGCCAGCAGCCCGGGGGAGACTCTAGCGGGAGAGACCCAGTACTTC. Its protein product is CASSPGETLAGETQYF.